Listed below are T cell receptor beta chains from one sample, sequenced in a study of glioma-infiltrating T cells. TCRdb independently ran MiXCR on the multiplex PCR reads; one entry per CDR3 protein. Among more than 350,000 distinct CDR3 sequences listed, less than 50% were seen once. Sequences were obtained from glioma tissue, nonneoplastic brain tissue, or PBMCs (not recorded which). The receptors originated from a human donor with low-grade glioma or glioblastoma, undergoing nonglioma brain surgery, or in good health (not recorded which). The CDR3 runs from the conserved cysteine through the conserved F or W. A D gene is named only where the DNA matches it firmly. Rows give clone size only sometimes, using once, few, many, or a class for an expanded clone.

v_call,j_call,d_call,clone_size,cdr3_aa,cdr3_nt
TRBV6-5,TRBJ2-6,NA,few,CASSYEGAGANVLTF,TGTGCCAGCAGTTACGAGGGAGCTGGGGCCAACGTCCTGACTTTC
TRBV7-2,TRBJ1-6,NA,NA,CASSTAGHSNSPLHF,TGTGCCAGCAGCACGGCGGGACACTCAAATTCACCCCTCCACTTT
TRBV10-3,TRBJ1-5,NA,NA,CAISQRGEGQPQHF,TGTGCCATCAGCCAACGGGGGGAGGGTCAGCCCCAGCATTTT
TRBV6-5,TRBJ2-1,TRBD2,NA,CASRLGPSGAYNEQFF,TGTGCCAGTCGTCTAGGCCCTAGCGGAGCCTACAATGAGCAGTTCTTC
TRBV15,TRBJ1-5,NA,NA,CATSETDGWNQPQHF,TGTGCCACCAGCGAGACCGACGGTTGGAATCAGCCCCAGCATTTT
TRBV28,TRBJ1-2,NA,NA,CASRPLLQDYGRTF,TGTGCCAGCAGACCTCTTCTACAGGACTATGGCCGCACCTTC
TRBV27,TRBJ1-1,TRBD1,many,CASRGTGDTEAFF,TGTGCCAGCAGAGGGACAGGAGATACTGAAGCTTTCTTT
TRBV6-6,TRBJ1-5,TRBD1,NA,CASTPDRGMGQPHHF,TGTGCCAGCACCCCGGACAGGGGAATGGGTCAGCCCCATCATTTT
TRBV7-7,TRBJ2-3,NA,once,CASSSPGATSTDTRYF,TGTGCTAGCAGCTCCCCAGGGGCGACTAGCACAGATACGCGGTATTTT
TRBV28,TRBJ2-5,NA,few,CASSLRLWGEETQYF,TGTGCCAGCAGTTTGCGATTGTGGGGCGAAGAGACCCAGTACTTC
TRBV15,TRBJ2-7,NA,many,CATSRDKGAYYEQYF,TGTGCCACCAGCAGAGATAAAGGGGCATACTACGAGCAGTACTTC
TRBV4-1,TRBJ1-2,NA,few,CASSQGAGTNYGYTF,TGCGCCAGCAGCCAAGGGGCAGGAACTAACTATGGCTACACCTTC
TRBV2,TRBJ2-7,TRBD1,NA,CASRWTGNTYEQYF,TGTGCCAGCAGGTGGACAGGGAACACCTACGAGCAGTACTTC
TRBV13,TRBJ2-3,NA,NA,CASSVGPSTDTQYF,TGTGCCAGCAGCGTAGGACCGAGCACAGATACGCAGTATTTT
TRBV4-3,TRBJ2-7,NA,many,CASSQAREQYF,TGCGCCAGCAGCCAAGCTAGGGAGCAGTACTTC
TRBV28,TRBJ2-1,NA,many,CASSSGGSGNYPNEQFF,TGTGCCAGCAGTTCAGGTGGTAGCGGCAATTATCCCAATGAGCAGTTCTTC
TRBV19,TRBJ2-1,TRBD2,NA,CAGSIGLAGGYNEQFF,TGTGCCGGTAGTATAGGTCTAGCGGGAGGTTACAATGAGCAGTTCTTC
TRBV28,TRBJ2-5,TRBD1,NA,CASSLRQGAGETQYF,TGTGCCAGCAGTTTAAGACAGGGGGCAGGGGAGACCCAGTACTTC
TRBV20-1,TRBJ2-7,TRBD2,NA,CSAGTRYNEQYF,TGCAGTGCTGGGACTAGATACAACGAGCAGTACTTC
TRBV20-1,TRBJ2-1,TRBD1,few,CSARDQRTGGKNEQFF,TGCAGTGCTAGAGATCAAAGGACAGGGGGGAAGAATGAGCAGTTCTTC
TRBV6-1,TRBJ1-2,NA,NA,CASSVLTEGYGYTF,TGTGCCAGCAGTGTTCTGACCGAGGGCTATGGCTACACCTTC
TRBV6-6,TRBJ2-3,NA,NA,CASRRTGLPADTQYF,TGTGCCAGCAGACGGACGGGACTCCCGGCAGATACGCAGTATTTT
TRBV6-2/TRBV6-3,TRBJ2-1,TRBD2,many,CASSHGGLAGNNEQFF,TGTGCCAGCAGCCACGGGGGACTAGCGGGAAATAATGAGCAGTTCTTC
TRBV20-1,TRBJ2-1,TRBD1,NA,CSARDPGTGTIDEQFF,TGCAGTGCTAGAGATCCCGGGACAGGGACGATTGATGAGCAGTTCTTC
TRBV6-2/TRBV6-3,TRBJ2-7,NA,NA,CASSYSRSSSMAYEQYF,TGTGCCAGCAGTTACTCGAGAAGTAGCAGCATGGCCTACGAGCAGTACTTC
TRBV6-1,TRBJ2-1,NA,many,CASSFSPGTRNNEQFF,TGTGCCAGCAGTTTCAGTCCCGGGACGCGGAACAATGAGCAGTTCTTC
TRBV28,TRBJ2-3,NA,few,CASPPPGAGTDTQYF,TGTGCCAGCCCCCCTCCGGGAGCCGGTACAGATACGCAGTATTTT
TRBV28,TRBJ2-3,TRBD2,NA,CASSLYLAGEPDTQYF,TGTGCCAGCAGTTTATATCTAGCGGGAGAGCCAGATACGCAGTATTTT
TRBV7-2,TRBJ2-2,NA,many,CASTTPTNTGELFF,TGTGCCAGCACCACCCCGACGAACACCGGGGAGCTGTTTTTT
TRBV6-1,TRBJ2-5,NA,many,CASSEGFSQGETQYF,TGTGCCAGCAGTGAAGGGTTTTCCCAAGGGGAGACCCAGTACTTC
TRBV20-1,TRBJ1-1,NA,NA,CSAPSAGAGGNTEAFF,TGCAGTGCTCCGAGCGCGGGGGCGGGGGGGAACACTGAAGCTTTCTTT
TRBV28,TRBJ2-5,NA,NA,CAISLRAFGIVGWGQETQYF,TGTGCCATCAGTTTAAGGGCATTCGGCATCGTGGGGTGGGGGCAAGAGACCCAGTACTTC
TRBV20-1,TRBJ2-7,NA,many,CSARDRSQSYEQYF,TGCAGTGCTAGAGATCGTAGCCAGAGTTACGAGCAGTACTTC
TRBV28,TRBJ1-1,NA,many,CASSFVEYTEAFF,TGTGCCAGCAGTTTTGTAGAATACACTGAAGCTTTCTTT
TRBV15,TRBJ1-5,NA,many,CATSRDLGISNQPQHF,TGTGCCACCAGCAGAGATCTGGGAATCAGCAATCAGCCCCAGCATTTT
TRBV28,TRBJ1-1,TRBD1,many,CASSPRSGTGWENTEAFF,TGTGCCAGCAGTCCAAGATCCGGGACAGGGTGGGAGAACACTGAAGCTTTCTTT
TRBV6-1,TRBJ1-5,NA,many,CASQSNQPQHF,TGTGCCAGCCAGTCCAATCAGCCCCAGCATTTT
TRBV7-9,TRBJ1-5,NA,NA,CASSSDRDQPQHF,TGTGCCAGCAGCTCGGACCGAGATCAGCCCCAGCATTTT
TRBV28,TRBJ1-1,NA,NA,CASRSLKEVNTEAFF,TGTGCCAGCAGATCCCTTAAAGAGGTGAACACTGAAGCTTTCTTT
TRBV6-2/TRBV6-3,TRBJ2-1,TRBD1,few,CATIDRVVRNEQFF,TGTGCCACTATCGACAGGGTCGTCCGCAATGAGCAGTTCTTC
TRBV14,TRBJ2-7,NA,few,CASSQYSYEQYF,TGTGCCAGCAGCCAATACAGCTACGAGCAGTACTTC